Listed here are 2 T cell receptor beta chains from one sample, sequenced in a study of T cell responses to AZD1222 COVID-19 vaccine. Sequencing used immunoSEQ multiplex PCR; TCRdb keeps in-frame clones, though not all of them. The sample consists of 60,000 to 85,000 clones, 60% to 85% of them appearing once. The source material was peripheral blood, sampled 28 days after the second dose of the MenACWY control vaccine. These receptors all stem from an adult who received the MenACWY meningococcal vaccine as a control.

This clone is a singleton in its sample. The chain employs TRBV3-1 (or the pseudogene TRBV3-2) and TRBJ2-7; D gene uncertain. Trimming took 1 base from V and 9 from J, leaving 19 bases between them. Germline V gene sequence: CDR1 LGHDT, CDR2 YNNKEL (reference sequence). CDR3 size: 15 residues. In nucleotides, the CDR3 is TGTGCCAGCAGCCAAGTCGGTCTAGGAAATGCAGGGCAGTACTTC. The encoded protein is CASSQVGLGNAGQYF.

CDR3 amino acids: CASSPQGLETQYF. CDR3 nucleotides: TGTGCCAGCAGTCCTCAGGGGTTGGAGACCCAGTACTTC. The rearrangement links TRBV12-3 or TRBV12-4 to TRBJ2-5; D possibly corresponds to TRBD1 (6 bases). The CDR3 runs to 13 residues. Trimming left V 5 bases short and J 5 bases short, with 12 bases between.